What follows are 15 T cell receptor beta chains derived from one specimen sequenced in a study of regulatory T cells in long-lasting Graves disease. Time point: persistent/refractory GD, antithyroid drugs over 5 years with positive TRAb. TCR sequences were obtained from RNA taken from PBMCs. HTBI primers from iRepertoire and Arm-PCR of CDR3 regions yielded the TCR beta libraries. TCRdb passed the multiplex PCR reads through MiXCR, listing each CDR3 protein once. The profile shows 300,000 to 500,000 distinct CDR3 sequences, about a fifth of them singletons. The specimen was peripheral blood mononuclear cells (PBMCs), collected when the disease was refractory, from a patient treated with antithyroid drugs. The source of these receptors is a female donor with Graves disease.

This clonotype was counted between two and nine times. This chain connects TRBV24-1 to TRBJ2-2, with 9 positions matching TRBD1. Germline values: CDR1 KGHDR, CDR2 SFDVKD. Trimming removed 5 bases from V and 7 bases from J; junction bases left unmatched: 7. CDR3 length: 15 residues. The CDR3: CATSAAGQGYGELFF. The CDR3 nucleotides read TGTGCCACCAGTGCTGCGGGACAGGGATACGGGGAGCTGTTTTTT.

As to this clonotype: This is likely a read error, given that the CDR3 carries no conserved phenylalanine or tryptophan at its end. This chain joins TRBV4-3 and TRBJ2-7; TRBD2 matches 12 bases. The CDR3 is made up of 15 amino acids. The V gene's germline CDR1 is LGHNA and CDR2 YSLEER. V shed 0 bases and J 6 bases; nucleotides not matched to a gene: 3. Here the CDR3 DNA reads TGCGCCAGCAGCCAAGATTGGACTAGCGGGATCGAGCAGTACTCC. Amino acids: CASSQDWTSGIEQYS.

Notes on this clonotype: A read error may account for a junction end that differs from germline. The J gene is TRBJ1-6, the V gene TRBV11-2, with D hard to call. This CDR3 is built from 15 residues. CDR1 and CDR2 from the germline V gene are SGHAT and FQNNGV. The CDR3 nucleotides read TGCGCCAGCAGCCAAGAACGGCACTATAATTCACCCCTCCACTTT. Its protein product is CASSQERHYNSPLHF.

The rearrangement uses TRBV19 and TRBJ1-4; tentative D call: TRBD1 (6 bases). From germline, CDR1 is LNHDA and CDR2 SQIVND (reference sequence). The CDR3 has 13 amino acids. Trimming stripped 5 bases from V and 11 bases from J, with 15 bases between. The chain's CDR3 is CASSHNRDGKLFF. The CDR3 nucleotides read TGTGCCAGTAGTCACAACAGGGATGGGAAACTGTTTTTT.

The genes are TRBV20-1 and TRBJ2-7; 7 nucleotides agree with TRBD2. Germline-derived CDR1 and CDR2 are DFQATT and SNEGSKA (reference sequence). The CDR3 runs 13 residues. With 6 bases clipped from V and 3 bases from J, the junction kept 8 bases outside the gene matches. The CDR3 coding sequence is TGCAGTGCCCCCCGGGCGGGGGACTACGAGCAGTACTTC. Translated: CSAPRAGDYEQYF.

This clonotype has ten or more counts. The chain has TRBV24-1 and TRBJ2-5; D is unresolved. The CDR3 sequence is 12 residues long. Germline-derived CDR1 and CDR2 are KGHDR and SFDVKD. Trimming pared 3 bases from V and 2 bases from J, leaving 3 bases between. CDR3 in DNA: TGTGCCACCAGTGATCCTCAAGAGACCCAGTACTTC. Protein sequence: CATSDPQETQYF.

This chain links TRBV6-1 with TRBJ2-2; the match to TRBD2 covers 15 bases. Looked up from germline, CDR1 is MNHNS and CDR2 is SASEGT. The trim removed 8 bases at V and 5 bases at J, leaving 9 bases unmatched. This CDR3 is 17 amino acids long. The CDR3 reads CASQGLAGGPGTGELFF. Here the CDR3 DNA reads TGTGCCAGCCAAGGACTAGCGGGAGGGCCCGGGACCGGGGAGCTGTTTTTT.

The sample holds many counts of this clonotype. V gene TRBV5-1 combines with J gene TRBJ1-1, with D tentatively TRBD1 (5 bases). Germline CDR1 SGHRS, CDR2 YFSETQ. The CDR3 sequence is 13 residues long. V lost 4 bases and J 2 bases, leaving 9 bases between the germline ends. The CDR3 nucleotides read TGCGCCAGCAGCGTGGACATCAACACTGAAGCTTTCTTT. Protein product: CASSVDINTEAFF.

This rearrangement joins TRBV13 to TRBJ1-1; D is possibly TRBD1 (5 bases). Germline CDR1 reads PRHDT; CDR2 reads FYEKMQ (reference sequence). The CDR3 contains 14 residues. Between the trimmed V and J ends, which lost 3 bases and 4 bases, there was a span of 12 bases. In nucleotides, the CDR3 is TGTGCCAGCAGCTTGGGGGGGTGGAGCACTGAAGCTTTCTTT. Its translation: CASSLGGWSTEAFF.

V and J are TRBV27 and TRBJ2-1, with 9 positions matching TRBD1. In germline, CDR1 is MNHEY, CDR2 SMNVEV (reference sequence). There are 15 residues in the CDR3. Trimming took 4 bases from V and 4 from J; bases not matched to a gene: 5. The CDR3 loop reads CASSSTGGGYNEQFF. The CDR3 DNA sequence: TGTGCCAGCAGTTCAACAGGGGGCGGGTACAATGAGCAGTTCTTC.

This clonotype was recorded at least ten times. The chain uses TRBV28 and TRBJ2-7; D unresolved. The CDR3 consists of 16 residues. The germline gives CDR1 MDHEN, CDR2 SYDVKM. The V end lost 3 bases, the J end lost 3 bases, and 18 bases lay between the germline ends. CDR3: CASSLDPALGIYEQYF. CDR3 in DNA: TGTGCCAGCAGTTTGGACCCCGCCTTGGGCATCTACGAGCAGTACTTC.

The rearrangement uses TRBV4-3 and TRBJ2-4, with D perhaps matching TRBD1 (7 bases). The germline gives CDR1 LGHNA, CDR2 YSLEER. Trimming cost V 0 bases and J 11 bases, with 17 bases left between them. The CDR3 extends over 15 amino acids. CDR3 nucleotide sequence: TGCGCCAGCAGCCAAGAAGGGACTCGACAGGGTCTTCAGTACTTC. This encodes CASSQEGTRQGLQYF.

This clonotype came up a few times. The chain employs TRBV12-3 or TRBV12-4 and TRBJ2-7; no definite D call. With 5 bases removed from V and 6 bases from J, the gap between germline ends came to 17 bases. The CDR3 has 14 amino acids. The CDR3 region has the DNA TGTGCCAGCAGTCCCCTCACTAATTCCGGCGAGCAGTACTTC. Amino acids: CASSPLTNSGEQYF.

The chain is built from TRBV11-2 and TRBJ2-7; TRBD1 aligns across 7 bases. CDR3 length equals 13 residues. Germline assignment: CDR1 SGHAT and CDR2 FQNNGV. V lost 8 bases, J lost 2 bases, and 6 bases stayed unmatched. As DNA, the CDR3 is TGTGCCAGCGGAAAGACAGGGCCCTACGAGCAGTACTTC. Protein: CASGKTGPYEQYF.

On this clonotype: A much larger clone differs by one base, so this may be a read error. The chain couples TRBV6-2 or TRBV6-3 to TRBJ2-7; the match to TRBD2 covers 15 bases. Germline assignment: CDR1 MNHEY and CDR2 SVGEGT. The CDR3 length is 18 residues. The V segment lost 5 bases and the J segment 0 bases; nucleotides outside the gene matches: 8. The CDR3 sequence: CASSRGGTSGRYSYEQYF. CDR3 in DNA: TGTGCCAGCAGTAGGGGCGGGACTAGCGGGAGGTACTCCTACGAGCAGTACTTC.